This TCR beta chain was recovered during a study of blood T cells in healthy people across ages. This CDR3 has 13 residues. CDR1 is LGHDT, CDR2 YNNKEL, per germline (reference sequence). V shed 2 bases and J shed 8 bases, with 12 bases lying between them. Sample-barcoded 5' priming and a J-beta primer mix drove a second PCR of about 7 to 11 cycles. From the 5' RACE reads, TCRdb called clonotypes with MiXCR, one entry per CDR3 protein. The sample lists about 1.6 million distinct CDR3 sequences, about 35% occurring once. This rearrangement joins TRBV3-1 to TRBJ1-2; no firm D call. Specimen: blood. The receptor was isolated from a woman aged 25 to 45 in good health. This CDR3 reads CASSQRPGVGYTF. The CDR3 DNA reads TGTGCCAGCAGCCAACGTCCTGGGGTCGGCTACACCTTC.